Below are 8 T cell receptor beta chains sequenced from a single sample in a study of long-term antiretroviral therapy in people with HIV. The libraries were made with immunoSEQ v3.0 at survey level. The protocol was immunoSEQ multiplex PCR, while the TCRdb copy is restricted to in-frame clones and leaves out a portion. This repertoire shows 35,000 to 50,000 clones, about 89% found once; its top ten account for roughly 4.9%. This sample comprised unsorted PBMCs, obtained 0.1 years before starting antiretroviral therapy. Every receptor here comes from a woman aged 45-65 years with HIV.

CDR3 sequence reads: CAWSLTRGHYGYTF. The CDR3 DNA reads TGTGCCTGGAGTCTCACGAGGGGACACTATGGCTACACCTTC. This sequence joins TRBV30 and TRBJ1-2; tentatively, D is TRBD1 (5 bases). Germline lookup yields CDR1 GTSNPN and CDR2 SVGIG (reference sequence). The CDR3 has 14 amino acids. V was trimmed by 2 bases and J by 3 bases, leaving 13 bases between them.

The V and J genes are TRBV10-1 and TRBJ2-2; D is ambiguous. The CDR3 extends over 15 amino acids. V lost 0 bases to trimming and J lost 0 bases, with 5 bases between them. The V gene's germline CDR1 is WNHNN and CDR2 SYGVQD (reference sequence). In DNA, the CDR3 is TGCGCCAGCAGTGAGTCCCGGGCGAACACCGGGGAGCTGTTTTTT. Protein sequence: CASSESRANTGELFF.

CDR3 amino acids: CASSYADRGNYGYTF. Here the CDR3 DNA reads TGTGCCAGCAGTTACGCCGACAGGGGAAACTATGGCTACACCTTC. The chain has TRBV6-5 and TRBJ1-2; 8 positions match TRBD1. Germline CDR1 is MNHEY and CDR2 is SVGAGI. V was pared by 2 bases and J by 2 bases, with 4 bases of the junction left unmatched. The CDR3 extends over 15 amino acids.

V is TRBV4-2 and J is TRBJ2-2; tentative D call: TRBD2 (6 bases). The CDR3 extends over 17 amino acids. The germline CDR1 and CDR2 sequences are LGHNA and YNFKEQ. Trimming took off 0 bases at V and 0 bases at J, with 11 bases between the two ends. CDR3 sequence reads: CASSQDGLASNTGELFF. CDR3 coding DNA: TGTGCCAGCAGCCAAGATGGGCTAGCGTCGAACACCGGGGAGCTGTTTTTT.

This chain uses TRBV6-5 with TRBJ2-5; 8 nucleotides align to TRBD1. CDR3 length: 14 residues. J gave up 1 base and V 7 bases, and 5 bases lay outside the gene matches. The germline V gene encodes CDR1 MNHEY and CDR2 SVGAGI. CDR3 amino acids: CASKTGGPQETQYF. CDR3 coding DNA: TGTGCCAGCAAAACAGGGGGGCCCCAAGAGACCCAGTACTTC.

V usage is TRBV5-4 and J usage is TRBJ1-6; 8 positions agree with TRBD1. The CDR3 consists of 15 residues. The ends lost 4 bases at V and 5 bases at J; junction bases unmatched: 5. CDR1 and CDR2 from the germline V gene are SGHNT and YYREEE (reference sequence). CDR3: CASSVGTGNNSPLHF. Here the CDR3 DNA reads TGTGCCAGCAGCGTGGGGACAGGCAATAATTCACCCCTCCACTTT.

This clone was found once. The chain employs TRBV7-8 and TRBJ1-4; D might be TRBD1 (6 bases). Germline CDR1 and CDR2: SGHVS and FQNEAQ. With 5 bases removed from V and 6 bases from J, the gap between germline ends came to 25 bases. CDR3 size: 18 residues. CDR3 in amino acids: CASSPSSKIWGPHEKLFF. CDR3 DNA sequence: TGTGCCAGCAGCCCTAGCTCTAAGATTTGGGGGCCCCATGAAAAACTGTTTTTT. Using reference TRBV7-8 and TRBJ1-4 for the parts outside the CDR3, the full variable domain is GAGVSQSPRYKVAKRGQDVALRCDPISGHVSLFWYQQALGQGPEFLTYFQNEAQLDKSGLPSDRFFAERPEGSVSTLKIQRTQQEDSAVYLCASSPSSKIWGPHEKLFFGSGTQLSVL.

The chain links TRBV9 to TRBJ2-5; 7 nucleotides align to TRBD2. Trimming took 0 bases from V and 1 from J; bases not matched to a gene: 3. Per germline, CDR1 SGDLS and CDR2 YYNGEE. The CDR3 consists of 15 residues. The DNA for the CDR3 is TGTGCCAGCAGCGTAGTGTCTAGCGGCCAAGAGACCCAGTACTTC. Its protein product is CASSVVSSGQETQYF.